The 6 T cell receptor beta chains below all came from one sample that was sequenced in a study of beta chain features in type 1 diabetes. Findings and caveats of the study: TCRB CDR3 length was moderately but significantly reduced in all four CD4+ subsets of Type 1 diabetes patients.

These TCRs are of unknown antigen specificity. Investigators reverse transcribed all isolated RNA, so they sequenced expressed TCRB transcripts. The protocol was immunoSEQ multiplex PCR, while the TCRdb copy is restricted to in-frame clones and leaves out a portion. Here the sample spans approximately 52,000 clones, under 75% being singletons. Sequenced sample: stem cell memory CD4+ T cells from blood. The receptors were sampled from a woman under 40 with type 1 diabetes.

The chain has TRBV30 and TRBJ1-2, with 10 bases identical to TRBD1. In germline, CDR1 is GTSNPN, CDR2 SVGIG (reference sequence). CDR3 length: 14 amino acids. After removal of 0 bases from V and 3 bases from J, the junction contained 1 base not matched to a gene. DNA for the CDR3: TGTGCCTGGAGTGTAGGACAGGGGGACTATGGCTACACCTTC. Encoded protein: CAWSVGQGDYGYTF.

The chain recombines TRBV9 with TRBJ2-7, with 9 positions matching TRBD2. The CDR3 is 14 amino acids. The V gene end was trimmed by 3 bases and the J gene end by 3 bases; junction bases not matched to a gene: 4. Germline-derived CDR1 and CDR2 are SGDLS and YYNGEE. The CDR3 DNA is TGTGCCAGCAGCGGAGCGGGAGGTAACTACGAGCAGTACTTC. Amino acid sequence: CASSGAGGNYEQYF.

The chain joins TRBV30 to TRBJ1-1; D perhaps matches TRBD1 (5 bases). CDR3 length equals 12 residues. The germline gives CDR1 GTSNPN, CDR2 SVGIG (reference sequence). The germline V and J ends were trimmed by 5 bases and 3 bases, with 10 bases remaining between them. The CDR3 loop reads CAWVRDYTEAFF. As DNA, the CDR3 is TGTGCCTGGGTCAGGGATTACACTGAAGCTTTCTTT.

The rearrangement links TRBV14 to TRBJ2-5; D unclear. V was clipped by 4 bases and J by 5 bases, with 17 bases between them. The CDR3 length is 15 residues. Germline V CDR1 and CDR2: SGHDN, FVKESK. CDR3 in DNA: TGTGCCAGCAGCCCCCGTCTAAACCTTGTTGAGACCCAGTACTTC. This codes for CASSPRLNLVETQYF.

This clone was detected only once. The CDR3 sequence is CASSFLGLAGEYADTQYF. The CDR3 DNA reads TGCGCCAGCAGCTTCCTCGGACTAGCGGGAGAATATGCGGATACGCAGTATTTT. This chain connects TRBV5-1 to TRBJ2-3; 13 nucleotides line up with TRBD2. The V gene end was trimmed by 2 bases and the J gene end by 6 bases; junction bases not matched to a gene: 12. The CDR3 loop spans 18 amino acids. The V gene's germline CDR1 is SGHRS and CDR2 YFSETQ.

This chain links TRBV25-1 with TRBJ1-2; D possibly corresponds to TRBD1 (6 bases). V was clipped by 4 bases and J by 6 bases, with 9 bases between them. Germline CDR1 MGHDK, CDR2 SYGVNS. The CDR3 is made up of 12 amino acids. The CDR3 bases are TGTGCCAGCAGTGGTAACAGGGATGGCTACACCTTC. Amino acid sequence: CASSGNRDGYTF.